Listed below are T cell receptor beta chains from one sample, sequenced in a study of type 1 regulatory T cells. TCRdb re-derived calls from the reads in MiXCR, one entry per CDR3 protein. The sample shows approximately 43,000 distinct CDR3 sequences, 9% to 15% of them seen only once. These TCRs are of unknown antigen specificity. What was sequenced was cultured non-Tr1 T cells, either the whole culture or a sorted T cell fraction (not recorded which). The receptor set was obtained from a human donor in good health. Each CDR3 is given with its conserved first and last residue. The order of the fields is J gene, clone size, V gene, D gene, CDR3 DNA, CDR3 protein. A D gene is named only where the DNA matches it firmly. A clone size is listed for some rows: how often the clone was seen (once, few, many), or a class if it is expanded.

TRBJ1-4 . TRBV5-1 . TGCGCCAGCAAACAGGACGTCGTAGAGGAAAAACTGTTTTTT CASKQDVVEEKLFF
TRBJ2-1 . TRBV6-5 TRBD2 TGTGCCAGCAGTTACGATGGCGGGAGGGCCCGATTCTCCTACAATGAGCAGTTCTTC CASSYDGGRARFSYNEQFF
TRBJ2-1 many TRBV12-3/TRBV12-4 . TGTGCCAGCAGCCCCGGGGAGGGAGGGGGTCGGAATGAGCAGTTCTTC CASSPGEGGGRNEQFF
TRBJ2-2 many TRBV9 TRBD2 TGTGCCAGCAGCGTAGGGGCTAGCGGGAACACCGGGGAGCTGTTTTTT CASSVGASGNTGELFF
TRBJ2-3 . TRBV7-8 TRBD2 TGTGCCAGCAGCTTAGCCGGCGGGAGTAGGGGTAGGACAGATACGCAGTATTTT CASSLAGGSRGRTDTQYF
TRBJ1-1 . TRBV2 . TGTGCCAGCAGTGAAATCGGGGCCGGGAACACTGAAGCTTTCTTT CASSEIGAGNTEAFF
TRBJ2-3 many TRBV11-1 TRBD2 TGTGCCAGCAGCGTCGGACTAGCGGGGGTGACCACAGATACGCAGTATTTT CASSVGLAGVTTDTQYF
TRBJ1-5 . TRBV18 TRBD1 TGTGCCAGCTCACCTCAGGGGGGAGATCAGCCCCAGCATTTT CASSPQGGDQPQHF
TRBJ1-2 few TRBV5-5 TRBD1 TGTGCCAGCAGCCATCTGACAGGGCACTATGGCTACACCTTC CASSHLTGHYGYTF
TRBJ1-2 many TRBV20-1 . TGCAGTGCTAGAGATCGGGGCAGGGTGGTAGGCTACACCTTC CSARDRGRVVGYTF
TRBJ2-3 medium-sized TRBV29-1 . TGCAGCGTTGTTCCCATCACAGATACGCAGTATTTT CSVVPITDTQYF
TRBJ2-7 . TRBV7-2 TRBD2 TGTGCCAGCAGCTTATATGGTAGCGGGAGCTACGAGCAGTACTTC CASSLYGSGSYEQYF
TRBJ1-1 . TRBV7-3 . TGTGCCAGCAGCTTAACGAAGGTCACTGAAGCTTTCTTT CASSLTKVTEAFF
TRBJ2-5 . TRBV20-1 . TGCAGTGCTAGAGAAGGAGGGCGAGAGACCCAGTACTTC CSAREGGRETQYF
TRBJ1-4 many TRBV6-6 TRBD1 TGTGCCAGCAGTTACTCCAGGGGGCATGAAAAACTGTTTTTT CASSYSRGHEKLFF
TRBJ2-3 many TRBV14 TRBD2 TGTGCCAGCAGCCAAGGACTAGCGGGAGTCACAGATACGCAGTATTTT CASSQGLAGVTDTQYF
TRBJ1-3 many TRBV5-1 . TGCGCCAGCAGAGGGACGCTCTCTGGAAACACCATATATTTT CASRGTLSGNTIYF
TRBJ2-1 few TRBV30 . TGTGCCTGGAGTGTACGTCCAGGAGGCGAGCAGTTCTTC CAWSVRPGGEQFF
TRBJ1-1 many TRBV20-1 . TGCAGTGTCCCCGGGTCGGTCACTGAAGCTTTCTTT CSVPGSVTEAFF
TRBJ1-4 medium-sized TRBV6-6 . TGTGCCAGCAGTTACTCAAGGGCGACACTGTTTTTT CASSYSRATLFF
TRBJ2-2 many TRBV9 TRBD2 TGTGCCAGCAGCGTAGGACTAGCGGGAGGGCCGGTCACCGGGGAGCTGTTTTTT CASSVGLAGGPVTGELFF
TRBJ1-1 many TRBV9 . TGTGCCAGCAGCCCAGTCTCCCGAATACCGAACACTGAAGCTTTCTTT CASSPVSRIPNTEAFF
TRBJ1-1 few TRBV20-1 TRBD1 TGCAGTGCTAGAGACCCGACAGGGGGCGCGGAAGCTTTCTTT CSARDPTGGAEAFF
TRBJ2-6 . TRBV29-1 . TGCAGCGTCCGACTGAGCTCTGGGGCCAACGTCCTGACTTTC CSVRLSSGANVLTF
TRBJ2-3 . TRBV5-1 TRBD2 TGCGCCAGCAGCTTGGTGCTAGCGGGAGCGGATACGCAGTATTTT CASSLVLAGADTQYF
TRBJ2-5 . TRBV18 . TGTGCCAGCTCACCAGCACGGCAAGAGACCCAGTACTTC CASSPARQETQYF
TRBJ2-3 . TRBV5-1 . TGCGCCAGCAGCTTAGAGGGCAGGTTAGGCACAGATACGCAGTATTTT CASSLEGRLGTDTQYF
TRBJ1-1 few TRBV7-2 . TGTGCCAGCAGCTTTTTTGGGGGCCAAGCTTTCTTT CASSFFGGQAFF
TRBJ1-1 many TRBV21-1 . TGTGCCAGCAGCAACCCCTGGGACCGCCCGAACACTGAAGCTTTCTTT CASSNPWDRPNTEAFF
TRBJ1-2 few TRBV4-1 TRBD1 TGCGCCAGCAGCCAAATATTGGACAGGGAAGCGTATGGCTACACCTTC CASSQILDREAYGYTF
TRBJ1-5 many TRBV7-8 . TGTGCCAGCAGGGGTACAGGGTTGACCCAGCATTTT CASRGTGLTQHF
TRBJ1-2 many TRBV5-1 . TGCGCCAGCAGCTTTGACAGACCTATCTATGGCTACACCTTC CASSFDRPIYGYTF
TRBJ2-5 many TRBV28 . TGTGCCAGCAGTCCCCCGGCCACGGAGACCCAGTACTTC CASSPPATETQYF
TRBJ2-1 many TRBV5-1 . TGCGCCAGCACCTTTGGCGATGGCAATGAGCAGTTCTTC CASTFGDGNEQFF
TRBJ1-5 . TRBV30 . TGTGCCTGGAGTTTTCCAAATCAGCCCCAGCATTTT CAWSFPNQPQHF
TRBJ2-2 few TRBV5-1 . TGCGCCAGCAGGTCCGCCCCGAACACCGGGGAGCTGTTTTTT CASRSAPNTGELFF
TRBJ2-7 . TRBV18 . TGTGCCAGCTCACTTCAGGGGAGGGCGAGCTCCTACGAGCAGTACTTC CASSLQGRASSYEQYF
TRBJ2-5 few TRBV6-2/TRBV6-3 TRBD2 TGTGCCAGCAGTCGTCCCACGGCGGGAGGCTATCAGACCCAGTACTTC CASSRPTAGGYQTQYF
TRBJ1-1 . TRBV5-4 . TGTGCCAGCAGCTTGGCCGGGGGGGGCCAAACTGAAGCTTTCTTT CASSLAGGGQTEAFF
TRBJ2-6 . TRBV7-2 . TGTGCCAGCAGCCCCCAGATAGGGGCCAACGTCCTGACTTTC CASSPQIGANVLTF
TRBJ2-1 many TRBV7-8 . TGTGCCAGCAGCTCCGAGGGGAGTGAGCAGTTCTTC CASSSEGSEQFF
TRBJ2-4 many TRBV29-1 . TGCAGCGTTGCCCTCGGGGGATATCTTCAGTACTTC CSVALGGYLQYF
TRBJ1-1 many TRBV7-8 . TGTGCCAGCAGCCGGGGGTTTGAAGCTTTCTTT CASSRGFEAFF
TRBJ1-1 few TRBV10-3 . TGTGCCATCAGTGAGGTAAAGATCACCTCTGAAGCTTTCTTT CAISEVKITSEAFF
TRBJ2-2 many TRBV3-1 . TGTGCCAGCAGCCAGAGAGGGGCCGGGGAGCTGTTTTTT CASSQRGAGELFF